These 11 T cell receptor beta chains were sequenced from one sample in a study of blood T cell repertoires in COVID-19. Some clones are missing from TCRdb's copy, which holds only in-frame ones; the method was immunoSEQ multiplex PCR. The repertoire holds under 200,000 clones, around nine tenths seen once, with nearly 0.55% in the top ten. Sequenced input: peripheral blood. Source of these receptors: a man aged 45-60 years with acute or convalescent COVID-19.

CDR3 coding DNA: TGTGCCAGCAGTTTCCTTACGGGGATTGAAGCTTTCTTT. This gives the protein CASSFLTGIEAFF. V is TRBV28 and J is TRBJ1-1, with D uncertain. The germline V and J ends were trimmed by 3 bases and 7 bases, with 12 bases remaining between them. The CDR3 runs to 13 residues. Germline loops: CDR1 MDHEN, CDR2 SYDVKM.

The CDR3 loop is CASSFNRGHTGELFF. The CDR3, as DNA: TGTGCCAGCAGTTTCAACAGGGGACACACCGGGGAGCTGTTTTTT. The rearrangement joins TRBV27 to TRBJ2-2, with 7 bases fitting TRBD1. CDR3 length: 15 amino acids. Germline CDR1 MNHEY, CDR2 SMNVEV (reference sequence). The ends lost 3 bases at V and 3 bases at J; junction bases unmatched: 4.

J is TRBJ1-6 and V is TRBV11-2; D is unresolved. Germline lookup yields CDR1 SGHAT and CDR2 FQNNGV. The CDR3 loop spans 15 amino acids. V shed 4 bases and J shed 5 bases, with 12 bases lying between them. The CDR3 region has the DNA TGTGCCAGCAGCTCCAGGTCTTCGGATAATTCACCCCTCCACTTT. As protein: CASSSRSSDNSPLHF.

CDR3 in amino acids: CASSLAARGEQFF. As DNA, the CDR3 is TGTGCCAGCAGCTTAGCGGCCAGAGGTGAGCAGTTCTTC. The rearrangement uses TRBV7-8 and TRBJ2-1; unclear D gene. Germline CDR1 and CDR2: SGHVS and FQNEAQ. Between the trimmed V and J ends, which lost 0 bases and 9 bases, there was a span of 9 bases. The CDR3 sequence is 13 residues long.

This clone was picked up one time. The chain has TRBV6-5 and TRBJ2-5; the D gene is possibly TRBD2 (7 bases). V lost 7 bases to trimming and J lost 5 bases, with 20 bases between them. This CDR3 spans 15 amino acids. Germline lookup yields CDR1 MNHEY and CDR2 SVGAGI. CDR3 sequence (DNA): TGTGCCAGCACCCTAGCACAGGGAGGGTCGGAGACCCAGTACTTC. This gives the protein CASTLAQGGSETQYF.

This chain uses TRBV20-1 with TRBJ2-5; no firm D call. Germline V gene sequence: CDR1 DFQATT, CDR2 SNEGSKA (reference sequence). V was cut by 5 bases and J by 4 bases, with 5 bases left in between. This CDR3 region has 10 residues. Here the CDR3 reads CSAYLETQYF. The CDR3 DNA sequence: TGCAGTGCTTATCTAGAGACCCAGTACTTC.

The genes are TRBV18 and TRBJ2-7; no firm D call. The CDR3 covers 14 residues. V was trimmed by 3 bases and J by 7 bases, leaving 16 bases between them. The germline CDR1 and CDR2 sequences are KGHSH and LQKENI. In DNA form, the CDR3 reads TGTGCCAGCTCACCGCCTAACCCCACGGAGGAGCAGTACTTC. It encodes CASSPPNPTEEQYF.

V gene TRBV7-2 combines with J gene TRBJ2-3, with TRBD2 identical over 9 bases. Trimming took 5 bases from V and 1 from J; bases not matched to a gene: 7. CDR1 SGHTA and CDR2 FQGNSA come from the germline V gene. This CDR3 is 16 amino acids long. This chain's CDR3 is CASSRSSGTGTDTQYF. CDR3 nucleotide sequence: TGTGCCAGCAGCCGTTCTAGCGGGACAGGCACAGATACGCAGTATTTT. The whole variable domain, remainder taken from reference TRBV7-2 and TRBJ2-3, is GAGVSQSPSNKVTEKGKDVELRCDPISGHTALYWYRQSLGQGLEFLIYFQGNSAPDKSGLPSDRFSAERTGGSVSTLTIQRTQQEDSAVYLCASSRSSGTGTDTQYFGPGTRLTVL.

The V and J genes are TRBV5-1 and TRBJ2-4, with no clear D. In germline, CDR1 is SGHRS, CDR2 YFSETQ. Trimming cost V 5 bases and J 0 bases, with 12 bases left between them. The CDR3 is 15 residues long. The CDR3 DNA is TGCGCCAGCAGTTTTCGACAACTAGCCAAAAACATTCAGTACTTC. Amino acid sequence: CASSFRQLAKNIQYF.

The V and J genes are TRBV6-5 and TRBJ2-1; a possible D gene is TRBD1 (5 bases). V gave up 2 bases and J gave up 2 bases, with 10 bases separating them. CDR1 MNHEY and CDR2 SVGAGI come from the germline V gene. The CDR3 runs to 15 residues. The CDR3 protein is CASSYVGVTYNEQFF. CDR3 in DNA: TGTGCCAGCAGTTACGTAGGGGTAACCTACAATGAGCAGTTCTTC.

The chain links TRBV2 to TRBJ1-3; the D is unclear. The CDR3 consists of 14 residues. Germline CDR1 is SNHLY and CDR2 is FYNNEI. The germline V and J ends were trimmed by 4 bases and 0 bases, with 7 bases remaining between them. The CDR3 sequence is CASSGGHSGNTIYF. The CDR3 DNA is TGTGCCAGCAGTGGTGGCCACTCTGGAAACACCATATATTTT. The whole variable domain, filled in from reference TRBV2 and TRBJ1-3, reads EPEVTQTPSHQVTQMGQEVILRCVPISNHLYFYWYRQILGQKVEFLVSFYNNEISEKSEIFDDQFSVERPDGSNFTLKIRSTKLEDSAMYFCASSGGHSGNTIYFGEGSWLTVV.